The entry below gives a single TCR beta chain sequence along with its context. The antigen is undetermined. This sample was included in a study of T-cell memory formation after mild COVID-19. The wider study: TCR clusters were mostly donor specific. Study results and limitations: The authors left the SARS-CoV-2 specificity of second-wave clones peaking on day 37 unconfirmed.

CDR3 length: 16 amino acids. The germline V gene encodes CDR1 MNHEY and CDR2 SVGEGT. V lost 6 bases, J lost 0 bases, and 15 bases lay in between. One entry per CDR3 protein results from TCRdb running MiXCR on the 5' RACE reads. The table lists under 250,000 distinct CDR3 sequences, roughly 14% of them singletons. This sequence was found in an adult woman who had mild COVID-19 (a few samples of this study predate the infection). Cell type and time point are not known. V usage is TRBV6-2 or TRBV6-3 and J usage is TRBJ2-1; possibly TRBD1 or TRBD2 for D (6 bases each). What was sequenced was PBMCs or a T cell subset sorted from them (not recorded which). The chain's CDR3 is CASSPGQTSSYNEQFF. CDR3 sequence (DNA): TGTGCCAGCAGCCCAGGACAGACTAGCTCCTACAATGAGCAGTTCTTC.